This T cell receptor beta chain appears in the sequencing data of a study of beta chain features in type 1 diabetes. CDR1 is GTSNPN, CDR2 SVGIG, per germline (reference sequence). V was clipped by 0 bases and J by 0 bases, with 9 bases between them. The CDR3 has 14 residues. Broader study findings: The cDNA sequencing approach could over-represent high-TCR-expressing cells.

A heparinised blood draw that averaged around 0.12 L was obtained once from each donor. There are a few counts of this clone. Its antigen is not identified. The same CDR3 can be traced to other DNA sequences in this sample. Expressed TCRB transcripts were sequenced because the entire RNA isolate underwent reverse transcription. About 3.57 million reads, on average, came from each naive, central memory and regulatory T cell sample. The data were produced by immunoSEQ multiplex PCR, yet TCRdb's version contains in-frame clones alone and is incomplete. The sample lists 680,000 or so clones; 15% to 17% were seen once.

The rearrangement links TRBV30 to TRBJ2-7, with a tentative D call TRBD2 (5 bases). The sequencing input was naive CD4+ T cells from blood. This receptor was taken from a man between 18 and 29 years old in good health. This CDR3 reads CAWSVGGSSYEQYF. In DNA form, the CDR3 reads TGTGCCTGGAGTGTAGGTGGGAGCTCCTACGAGCAGTACTTC.